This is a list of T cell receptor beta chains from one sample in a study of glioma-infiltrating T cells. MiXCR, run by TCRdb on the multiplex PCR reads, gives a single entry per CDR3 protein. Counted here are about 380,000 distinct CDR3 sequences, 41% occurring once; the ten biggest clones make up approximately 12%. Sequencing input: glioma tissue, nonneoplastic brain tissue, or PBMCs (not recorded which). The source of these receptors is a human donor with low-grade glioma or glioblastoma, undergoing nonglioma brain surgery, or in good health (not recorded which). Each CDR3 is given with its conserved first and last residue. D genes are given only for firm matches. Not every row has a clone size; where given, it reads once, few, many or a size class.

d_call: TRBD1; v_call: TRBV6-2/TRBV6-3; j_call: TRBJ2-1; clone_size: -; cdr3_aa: CASSSLTGGMVQFF; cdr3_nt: TGTGCCAGCAGTAGCCTAACAGGGGGAATGGTGCAGTTCTTC
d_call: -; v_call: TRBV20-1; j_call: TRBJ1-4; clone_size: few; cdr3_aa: CSARSVAGNRVNEKLFF; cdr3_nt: TGCAGTGCTAGATCCGTGGCGGGAAACCGGGTCAATGAAAAACTGTTTTTT
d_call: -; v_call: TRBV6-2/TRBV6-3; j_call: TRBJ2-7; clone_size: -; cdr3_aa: CASSYSGNSYEQYF; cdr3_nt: TGTGCCAGCAGTTATAGCGGCAACTCCTACGAGCAGTACTTC
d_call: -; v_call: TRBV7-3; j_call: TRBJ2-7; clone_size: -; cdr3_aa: CASSLSGDYEQYF; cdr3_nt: TGTGCCAGCAGCTTATCAGGGGACTACGAGCAGTACTTC
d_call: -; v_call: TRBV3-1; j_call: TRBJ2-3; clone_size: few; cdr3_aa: CASSQDVGTVLTDTQYF; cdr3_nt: TGTGCCAGCAGCCAAGATGTGGGGACTGTCCTCACAGATACGCAGTATTTT
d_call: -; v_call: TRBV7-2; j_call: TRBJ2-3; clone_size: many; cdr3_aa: CASSLGRPSTDTQYF; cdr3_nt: TGTGCCAGCAGCTTAGGTCGACCCAGCACAGATACGCAGTATTTT
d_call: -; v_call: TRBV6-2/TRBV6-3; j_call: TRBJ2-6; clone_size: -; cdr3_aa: CASRPLGGANVLTF; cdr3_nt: TGTGCCAGCAGACCCCTGGGTGGGGCCAACGTCCTGACTTTC
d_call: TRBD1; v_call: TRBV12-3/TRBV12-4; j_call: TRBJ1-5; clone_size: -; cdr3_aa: CASKPGQGSNQPQHF; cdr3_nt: TGTGCCAGCAAACCGGGACAGGGCAGCAATCAGCCCCAGCATTTT
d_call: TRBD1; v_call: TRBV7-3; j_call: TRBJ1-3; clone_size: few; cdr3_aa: CASSSSGTGVNTIYF; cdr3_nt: TGTGCCAGCAGCAGTTCCGGGACAGGAGTAAACACCATATATTTT
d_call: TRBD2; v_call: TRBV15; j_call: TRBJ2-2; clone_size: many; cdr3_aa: CATSGTGLANTGELFF; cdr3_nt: TGTGCCACCAGCGGAACGGGACTAGCGAACACCGGGGAGCTGTTTTTT